The clone carrying this TCR beta chain was counted between two and nine times. Its specificity is not known. This sample stems from a study of response to subunit inactivated influenza vaccine. Study observations and caveats: Each seasonal influenza vaccination recruits few new T cells, the authors suggested.

TCRdb re-derived calls from the RT-PCR reads in MiXCR, one entry per CDR3 protein. This sample carries over 150,000 distinct CDR3 sequences, about 9.3% of them seen once, and the ten largest clones take roughly 10%. CDR3 size: 14 residues. V shed 4 bases, J shed 10 bases, and the junction held 7 bases outside the gene matches. Germline CDR1 and CDR2: LGHNA and YSLEER. The material sequenced was non-naive T cells sorted from PBMCs, taken on the day of vaccination. The chain links TRBV4-3 to TRBJ2-1; 10 nucleotides align to TRBD1. This receptor was taken from a man aged 45-65 years who received an inactivated influenza vaccine. The CDR3 loop is CASSRTGGYLEQFF. The CDR3 DNA reads as TGCGCCAGCAGCCGGACAGGGGGGTATTTGGAGCAGTTCTTC.